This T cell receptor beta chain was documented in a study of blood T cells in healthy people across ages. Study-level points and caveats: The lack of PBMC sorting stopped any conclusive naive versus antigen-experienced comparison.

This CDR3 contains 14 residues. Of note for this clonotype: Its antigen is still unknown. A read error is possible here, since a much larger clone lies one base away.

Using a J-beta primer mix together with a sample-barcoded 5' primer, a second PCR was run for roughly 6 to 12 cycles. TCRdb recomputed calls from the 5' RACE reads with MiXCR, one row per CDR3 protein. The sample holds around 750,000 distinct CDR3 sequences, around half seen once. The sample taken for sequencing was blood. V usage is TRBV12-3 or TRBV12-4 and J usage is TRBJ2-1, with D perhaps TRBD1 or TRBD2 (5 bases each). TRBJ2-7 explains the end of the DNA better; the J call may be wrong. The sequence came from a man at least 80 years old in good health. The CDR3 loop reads CASSRGGKDNEQYF. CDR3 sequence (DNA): TGTGCCAGCAGTCGTGGGGGAAAGGACAATGAGCAGTACTTC.